This T cell receptor beta chain was captured by sequencing in a study of PD-L1 blockade in urothelial cancer. Study as a whole: Patients, treated from about 2014 onward, received atezolizumab 1,200 mg intravenously every 3 weeks.

There are a few counts of this clone. CDR1 and CDR2 from the germline V gene are SQVTM and ANQGSEA. The CDR3 extends over 11 amino acids. Trimming pared 4 bases from V and 8 bases from J, leaving 11 bases between. This sample's time point: pretreatment peripheral blood. In each PCR, synthetic TCR analog templates were spiked in. Measured with immunoSEQ multiplex PCR; TCRdb has only the in-frame clones, and not every one. The sample has roughly 30,000 clones; roughly 84% are singletons. This specimen consisted of PBMCs, obtained around atezolizumab (anti-PD-L1) treatment. The chain carries TRBV29-1 and TRBJ1-1, with D unclear. This receptor was identified in a man aged 55 to 70 with urothelial cancer. CDR3 DNA: TGCAGCGTTGCGTCAGGAACCGAAGCTTTCTTT. Its translation is CSVASGTEAFF.